This entry concerns a single T cell receptor beta chain. These data come from a study of blood T cells in healthy people across ages. Alongside a J-beta primer mix, a sample-barcoded 5' primer served in a second PCR lasting roughly 7 to 12 cycles. TCRdb itself ran the 5' RACE reads through MiXCR, one entry per CDR3 protein. The sample holds roughly 1,800,000 distinct CDR3 sequences, 40% to 55% seen once. Trimming removed 5 bases from V and 6 bases from J; junction bases left unmatched: 5. Germline CDR1 reads LGHDT; CDR2 reads YNNKEL (reference sequence). This CDR3 has 13 residues. This receptor was obtained from a woman aged 40 to 50 in good health. This chain links TRBV3-1 with TRBJ2-5; 8 bases fit TRBD2. The sample comprised blood. This chain's CDR3 is CASSESGGKTQYF. The DNA of the CDR3 is TGTGCCAGCAGCGAGAGCGGGGGCAAGACCCAGTACTTC.